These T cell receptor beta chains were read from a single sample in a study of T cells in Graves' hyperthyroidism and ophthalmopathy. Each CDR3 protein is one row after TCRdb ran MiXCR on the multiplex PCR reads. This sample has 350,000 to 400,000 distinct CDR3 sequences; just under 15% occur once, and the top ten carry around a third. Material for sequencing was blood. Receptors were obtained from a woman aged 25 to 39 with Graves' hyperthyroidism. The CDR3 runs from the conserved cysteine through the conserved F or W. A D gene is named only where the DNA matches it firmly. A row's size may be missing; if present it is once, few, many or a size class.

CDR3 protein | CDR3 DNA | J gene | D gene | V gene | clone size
CATSDTGQGNSGANVLTF | TGTGCCACCAGTGATACCGGACAGGGTAACTCTGGGGCCAACGTCCTGACTTTC | TRBJ2-6 | TRBD1 | TRBV24-1 | -
CSARLHWTSGNEQFF | TGCAGTGCTAGATTACATTGGACTAGCGGCAATGAGCAGTTCTTC | TRBJ2-1 | TRBD2 | TRBV20-1 | many
CASSETGVQPQHF | TGTGCCAGCAGTGAGACAGGGGTACAGCCCCAGCATTTT | TRBJ1-5 | TRBD1 | TRBV6-1 | -
CASSLEAGGFTDTQYF | TGTGCCAGCAGCTTAGAGGCAGGGGGCTTCACAGATACGCAGTATTTT | TRBJ2-3 | TRBD1 | TRBV11-2 | -
CATSSPWRGRYNEQFF | TGTGCCACCAGCAGCCCCTGGCGGGGCAGATACAATGAGCAGTTCTTC | TRBJ2-1 | - | TRBV15 | few
CASSTTWRGNYEQYF | TGTGCCAGCAGTACCACTTGGAGGGGGAACTACGAGCAGTACTTC | TRBJ2-7 | - | TRBV28 | few
CASREGLYDQETQYF | TGTGCCAGCAGGGAAGGGCTTTACGACCAAGAGACCCAGTACTTC | TRBJ2-5 | - | TRBV9 | many
CASRVLSSYNEQFF | TGTGCCAGCAGAGTCCTGAGCTCCTACAATGAGCAGTTCTTC | TRBJ2-1 | - | TRBV28 | -
CASTGLAEYNEQFF | TGTGCCAGCACGGGACTAGCGGAATACAATGAGCAGTTCTTC | TRBJ2-1 | TRBD2 | TRBV12-3/TRBV12-4 | many
CSAGGTDNSYNEQFF | TGCAGTGCTGGCGGGACGGATAACTCCTACAATGAGCAGTTCTTC | TRBJ2-1 | - | TRBV20-1 | -
CASSIRDRASGGTYEQYF | TGCGCCAGCAGCATCCGGGACAGAGCTAGCGGGGGCACCTACGAGCAGTACTTC | TRBJ2-7 | TRBD2 | TRBV5-1 | -
CASSPGVMNTEAFF | TGTGCCAGCAGCCCAGGGGTCATGAACACTGAAGCTTTCTTT | TRBJ1-1 | - | TRBV3-1 | many
CSVVRSGGGYEQFF | TGCAGCGTTGTGAGGTCAGGAGGGGGCTATGAGCAGTTCTTC | TRBJ2-1 | - | TRBV29-1 | -
CASSPGGADTDTQYF | TGTGCCAGCAGCCCTGGGGGAGCCGACACAGATACGCAGTATTTT | TRBJ2-3 | - | TRBV3-1 | few
CASSDPGTGPNTEAFF | TGTGCCAGCAGTGACCCAGGGACAGGCCCGAACACTGAAGCTTTCTTT | TRBJ1-1 | TRBD1 | TRBV6-1 | -
CSARDLAGGPVGELFF | TGCAGTGCTAGAGATCTAGCGGGAGGGCCGGTCGGGGAGCTGTTTTTT | TRBJ2-2 | TRBD2 | TRBV20-1 | few
CASSRRLAGNTDTQYF | TGTGCCAGCAGCCGCAGACTAGCGGGGAACACAGATACGCAGTATTTT | TRBJ2-3 | TRBD2 | TRBV3-1 | many
CASSNGQGAWYEQYF | TGTGCCAGCAGCAATGGACAGGGGGCTTGGTACGAGCAGTACTTC | TRBJ2-7 | TRBD1 | TRBV5-8 | -
CASSVGYDRSYEQYF | TGTGCCAGCAGCGTAGGGTACGACCGCTCCTACGAGCAGTACTTC | TRBJ2-7 | - | TRBV9 | -
CASSPRGGTSGSASYNEQFF | TGTGCCAGCAGCCCCCGAGGGGGGACTAGCGGGAGTGCGTCCTACAATGAGCAGTTCTTC | TRBJ2-1 | TRBD2 | TRBV11-3 | many
CASSGQGAIDTQYF | TGCGCCAGCAGCGGACAGGGGGCGATAGATACGCAGTATTTT | TRBJ2-3 | TRBD1 | TRBV5-1 | -
CASSRTSGMTYEQYF | TGTGCCAGCTCACGGACTAGCGGGATGACCTACGAGCAGTACTTC | TRBJ2-7 | TRBD2 | TRBV18 | many
CASTTTYSYSEQFF | TGTGCCAGCACCACTACCTACTCCTACAGTGAGCAGTTCTTC | TRBJ2-1 | - | TRBV28 | few
CASSSPDRAAYEQYF | TGTGCCAGCAGTTCCCCGGACAGGGCGGCCTACGAGCAGTACTTC | TRBJ2-7 | TRBD1 | TRBV28 | many
CSASGREGYEQYF | TGCAGTGCTTCCGGGCGGGAGGGTTACGAGCAGTACTTC | TRBJ2-7 | TRBD2 | TRBV20-1 | -
CASSEANTGELFF | TGTGCCAGCAGCGAAGCGAACACCGGGGAGCTGTTTTTT | TRBJ2-2 | - | TRBV6-1 | -
CASSWGANTEAFF | TGTGCCAGCAGCTGGGGAGCAAACACTGAAGCTTTCTTT | TRBJ1-1 | - | TRBV7-2 | -
CASSIRSRGRSAEAFF | TGTGCCAGCAGCATAAGATCCAGGGGGCGCAGCGCTGAAGCTTTCTTT | TRBJ1-1 | TRBD1 | TRBV7-6 | -
CASSAYQETQYF | TGTGCCAGCAGCGCCTATCAAGAGACCCAGTACTTC | TRBJ2-5 | - | TRBV11-2 | many
CASSLLIAGGRDEQFF | TGCGCCAGCAGCTTGTTAATAGCGGGAGGGCGGGATGAGCAGTTCTTC | TRBJ2-1 | TRBD2 | TRBV5-1 | many
CASSEYSGGDETQYF | TGTGCCAGCAGTGAATATTCCGGGGGGGACGAGACCCAGTACTTC | TRBJ2-5 | TRBD2 | TRBV25-1 | many
CAWGRSGRDQETQYF | TGTGCCTGGGGCCGTAGCGGAAGGGACCAAGAGACCCAGTACTTC | TRBJ2-5 | - | TRBV30 | few
CASSDGGELFF | TGTGCCAGCAGTGACGGCGGGGAGCTGTTTTTT | TRBJ2-2 | - | TRBV6-4 | -
CASSSSGYKDNEQFF | TGTGCCAGCAGCTCCAGCGGGTATAAAGACAATGAGCAGTTCTTC | TRBJ2-1 | - | TRBV7-2 | many
CASSQPTGKNTEAFF | TGCGCCAGCAGCCAACCGACGGGAAAGAACACTGAAGCTTTCTTT | TRBJ1-1 | - | TRBV4-1 | -
CASSWGSGARGYTF | TGTGCCAGCAGCTGGGGGTCAGGGGCACGCGGCTACACCTTC | TRBJ1-2 | - | TRBV5-8 | many
CASRGEVNTEAFF | TGTGCCAGCAGGGGGGAGGTGAACACTGAAGCTTTCTTT | TRBJ1-1 | - | TRBV9 | few
CASSVSPRENEQYF | TGTGCCAGCAGCGTATCTCCCCGGGAGAACGAGCAGTACTTC | TRBJ2-7 | - | TRBV9 | -
CASRGGGGQPQHF | TGTGCCAGTAGAGGGGGGGGCGGTCAGCCCCAGCATTTT | TRBJ1-5 | - | TRBV19 | -
CAWASRGKSTDTQYF | TGTGCCTGGGCCTCCCGGGGTAAAAGCACAGATACGCAGTATTTT | TRBJ2-3 | - | TRBV30 | many
CASSHGLLAGADTQYF | TGTGCCAGCAGCCATGGCCTACTAGCGGGAGCAGATACGCAGTATTTT | TRBJ2-3 | TRBD2 | TRBV3-1 | many
CSASGGLQETQYF | TGCAGTGCTAGCGGTGGGCTCCAAGAGACCCAGTACTTC | TRBJ2-5 | - | TRBV20-1 | few
CASSALYEQFF | TGTGCCAGCAGTGCTTTGTATGAGCAGTTCTTC | TRBJ2-1 | - | TRBV2 | many
CASSQGIESSYEQYF | TGCGCCAGCAGCCAAGGAATCGAGAGCTCCTACGAGCAGTACTTC | TRBJ2-7 | - | TRBV4-1 | few
CASRGWGVYEQYF | TGTGCCAGCAGGGGGTGGGGTGTCTACGAGCAGTACTTC | TRBJ2-7 | - | TRBV25-1 | -